This entry is about one T cell receptor (beta chain). It lacks a known antigen. Compared with germline, one end of the junction differs, possibly owing to a read error. These data are taken from a study of T cells in Graves' hyperthyroidism and ophthalmopathy (dated by TCRdb to the late 2010s). Context from the whole study: To identify distinguishing TCR V-J signatures, a discovery cohort of 100 or so patients was used, comprising 40 to 45 with Graves' ophthalmopathy and around 60 with stable Graves' hyperthyroidism. The 100 discovery patients were randomly split 7:3 into training and test sets. According to the paper, TCR Vbeta CDR3 sequencing was carried out on roughly 130 peripheral blood samples, which came from around 43 ophthalmopathy, about 75 hyperthyroidism and about 17 progressor patients. Following sampling, methimazole starting at 30 mg daily was given to hyperthyroidism patients, and high-dose intravenous methylprednisolone was given to ophthalmopathy patients. Prospective prediction of ophthalmopathy was tested in an independent validation cohort consisting of some 18 hyperthyroidism patients and 15 or so patients who later progressed to ophthalmopathy. Thyroid tissue and blood T-cell repertoires from about 6 Graves' hyperthyroidism patients were also compared in the study. On the study overall, not on this receptor specifically: Blood samples also contained most of the expanded thyroid clonotypes (frequency above 0.001), which suggests that blood repertoires may reflect thyroid immune responses. Sample size was not statistically predetermined, and blinding of investigators to group allocation was not performed. Ophthalmopathy was separated from stable hyperthyroidism by a 13 V-J signature model, with over 85% sensitivity and approximately 81% specificity obtained in cross-validation and 80%/75% obtained in testing. In validation, progression to ophthalmopathy was predicted by the model with almost 71% sensitivity and approximately 78% specificity, a median of roughly 6.4 months before onset.

TCR beta CDR3 regions were amplified from RNA transcripts. The first round of RT-PCR for the TCR CDR3 was performed with the HTBI primer set and the Qiagen OneStep RT-PCR kit. A second multiplex PCR round built the libraries, followed by size selection and purification. Libraries were sequenced paired-end with 100 bp reads on an Illumina HiSeq2000. In the paper's pipeline: SOAPnuke was used to process the raw data, with reads discarded if the reads contained adapters or uncalled bases, had a mean Phred below 15, or lacked an exact constant-primer or identifier match. COPE v1.2.5 was used to merge high-quality paired reads, and clonotypes were defined as unique nucleotide sequences. MiTCR v1.1 was used to align clonotypes to the IMGT TRBV, TRBD and TRBJ reference segments. The analysis was restricted to V-J combinations with a frequency above 0.0001, which together covered about 99% of the repertoires. A TCS score was defined as the ratio of F50 (clonal expansion) to E x V (chaos), with BLOSUM62-based TCRdist applied between CDR3 peptides within each V-J. Welch's t-statistics and random forest reduced some 510 V-J features to 10 to 15, which were used in a naive Bayes classifier (R e1071). Thyroid-blood repertoire similarity was quantified with the Morisita-Horn index. TCRdb reworked the public reads: Q25 trimming with fastp, MiXCR clone assembly, productive beta chains retained. All rows with the same CDR3 protein become a single entry with the most common DNA and genes. For this entry, the V and J calls and clone size follow TCRdb and not the study's own pipeline. The sample includes about 660,000 distinct CDR3 sequences, with roughly 46% observed a single time. The top ten constitute less than 9% of the sample.

The germline V gene gives CDR1 as SNHLY and CDR2 as FYNNEI. The CDR3 holds 12 amino acids from the cysteine to the phenylalanine. The kept DNA is CDR3 alone, 36 bases in frame from the first base. The study excluded patients with uncontrolled infections, other autoimmune diseases, pregnancy or lactation. Clinical symptoms, serum thyroxine and TRAb, thyroid ultrasound, and orbital computed tomography formed the basis for the diagnoses. Total RNA was extracted with Trizol reagent, and quality was checked on an Agilent 2100 Bioanalyzer. The sequence links TRBV2 to TRBJ1-1; possibly the D gene is TRBD1, per 6 matching bases. This TCR was sampled from an adult man with Graves' disease, either hyperthyroidism or ophthalmopathy (not recorded which). The specimen sequenced was peripheral blood or thyroid tissue (not recorded which). CDR3 loop: CASSGGGPEASF. The bases are TGTGCCAGCAGTGGGGGGGGCCCGGAAGCTTCCTTT.